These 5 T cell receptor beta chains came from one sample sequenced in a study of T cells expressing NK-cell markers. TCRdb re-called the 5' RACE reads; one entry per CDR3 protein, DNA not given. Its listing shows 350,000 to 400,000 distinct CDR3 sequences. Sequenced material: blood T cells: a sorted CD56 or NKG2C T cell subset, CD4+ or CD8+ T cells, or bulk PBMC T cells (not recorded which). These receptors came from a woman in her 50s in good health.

CDR3 protein: CASSLRTSGRAQTDTQYF. This sequence joins TRBV9 and TRBJ2-3; TCRdb designates TRBD2, a call that cannot be tested without DNA. This CDR3 contains 18 residues. Germline-derived CDR1 and CDR2 are SGDLS and YYNGEE.

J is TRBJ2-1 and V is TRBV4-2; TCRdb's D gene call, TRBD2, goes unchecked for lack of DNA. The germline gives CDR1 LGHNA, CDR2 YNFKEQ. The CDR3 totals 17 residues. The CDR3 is CASSPRLAGAIGNEQFF.

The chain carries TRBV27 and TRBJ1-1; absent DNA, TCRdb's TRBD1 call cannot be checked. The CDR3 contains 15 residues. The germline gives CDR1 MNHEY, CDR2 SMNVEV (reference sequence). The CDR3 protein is CASSLNGGPITEAFF.

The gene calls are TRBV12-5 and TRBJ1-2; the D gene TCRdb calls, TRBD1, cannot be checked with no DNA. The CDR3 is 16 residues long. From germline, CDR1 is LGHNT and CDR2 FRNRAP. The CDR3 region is CASGLVPLDRMYGYTF.

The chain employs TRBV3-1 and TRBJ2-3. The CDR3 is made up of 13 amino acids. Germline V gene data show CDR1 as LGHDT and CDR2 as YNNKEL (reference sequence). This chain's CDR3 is CASSQDSPDTQYF.